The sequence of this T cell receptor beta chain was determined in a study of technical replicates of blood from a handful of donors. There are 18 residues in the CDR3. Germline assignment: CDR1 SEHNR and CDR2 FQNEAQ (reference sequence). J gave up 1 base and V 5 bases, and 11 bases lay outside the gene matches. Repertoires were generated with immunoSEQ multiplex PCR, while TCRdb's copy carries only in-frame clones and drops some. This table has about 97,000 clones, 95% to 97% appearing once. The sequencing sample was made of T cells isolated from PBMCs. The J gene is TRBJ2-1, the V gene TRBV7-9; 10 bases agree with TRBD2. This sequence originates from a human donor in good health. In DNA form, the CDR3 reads TGTGCCAGCAGCCCCTCCCGGCTAGCGGGAGTTTCCTACAATGAGCAGTTCTTC. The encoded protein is CASSPSRLAGVSYNEQFF.